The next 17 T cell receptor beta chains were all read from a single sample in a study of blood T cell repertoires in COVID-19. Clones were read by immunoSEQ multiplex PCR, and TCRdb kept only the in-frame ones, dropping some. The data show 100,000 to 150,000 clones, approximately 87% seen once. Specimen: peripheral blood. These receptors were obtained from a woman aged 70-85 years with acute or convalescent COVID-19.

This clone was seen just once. The CDR3 DNA reads TGCAGTGCTAGAGATAACAATGAGCAGTTCTTC. Translating it yields CSARDNNEQFF. This chain uses TRBV20-1 with TRBJ2-1; D is uncertain. The CDR3 runs to 11 residues. Trimming stripped 0 bases from V and 5 bases from J, with 2 bases between. CDR1 and CDR2 (germline): DFQATT, SNEGSKA (reference sequence).

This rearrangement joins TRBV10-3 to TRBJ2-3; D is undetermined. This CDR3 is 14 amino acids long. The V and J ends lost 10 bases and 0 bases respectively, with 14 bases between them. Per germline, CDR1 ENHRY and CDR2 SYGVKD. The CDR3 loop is CATSLGFSTDTQYF. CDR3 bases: TGTGCCACCTCGCTAGGCTTTAGCACAGATACGCAGTATTTT.

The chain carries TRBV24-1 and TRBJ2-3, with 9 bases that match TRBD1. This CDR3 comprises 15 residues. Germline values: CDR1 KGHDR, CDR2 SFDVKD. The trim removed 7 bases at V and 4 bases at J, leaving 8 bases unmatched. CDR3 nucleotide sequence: TGTGCCACCAGGGAGGGACAGGGCAGTTCAGATACGCAGTATTTT. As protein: CATREGQGSSDTQYF.

CDR3 in DNA: TGTGCCACCAAGGACAGGGAGGACCAGCCCCAGCATTTT. This translates into CATKDREDQPQHF. This chain joins TRBV24-1 and TRBJ1-5, with TRBD1 matching over 8 bases. V was pared by 8 bases and J by 7 bases, with 6 bases of the junction left unmatched. The CDR3 runs to 13 residues. CDR1 and CDR2 (germline): KGHDR, SFDVKD.

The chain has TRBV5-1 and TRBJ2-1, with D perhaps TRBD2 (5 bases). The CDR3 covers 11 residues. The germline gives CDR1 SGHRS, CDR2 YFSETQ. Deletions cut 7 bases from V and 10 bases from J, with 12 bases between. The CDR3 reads CASGSFEEQFF. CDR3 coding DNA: TGCGCCAGCGGGAGTTTTGAGGAGCAGTTCTTC.

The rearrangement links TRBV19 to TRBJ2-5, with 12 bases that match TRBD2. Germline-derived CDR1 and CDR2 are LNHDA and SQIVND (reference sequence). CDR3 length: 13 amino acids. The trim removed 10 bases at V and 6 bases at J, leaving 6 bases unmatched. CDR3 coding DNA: TGTGCCACTGGACTAGCGGGGACGCAGACCCAGTACTTC. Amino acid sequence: CATGLAGTQTQYF.

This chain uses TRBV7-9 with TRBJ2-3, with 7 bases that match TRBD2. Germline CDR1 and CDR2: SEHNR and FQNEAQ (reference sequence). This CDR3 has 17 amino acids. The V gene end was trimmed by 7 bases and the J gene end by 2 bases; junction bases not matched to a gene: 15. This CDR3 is CASNGLGTKPDTDTQYF. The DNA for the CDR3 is TGTGCCAGCAACGGACTAGGGACGAAACCCGACACAGATACGCAGTATTTT.

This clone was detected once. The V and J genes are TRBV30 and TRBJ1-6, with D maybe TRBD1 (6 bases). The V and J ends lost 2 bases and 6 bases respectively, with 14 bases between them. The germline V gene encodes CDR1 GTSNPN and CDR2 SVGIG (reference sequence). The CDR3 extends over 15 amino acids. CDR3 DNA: TGTGCCTGGAGTACGCTACAGGGTGGTAATTCACCCCTCCACTTT. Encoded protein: CAWSTLQGGNSPLHF.

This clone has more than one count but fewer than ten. The CDR3, as DNA: TGTGCCAGCAGCCCCCTAGCGGGGGGCACAGATACGCAGTATTTT. Translation gives CASSPLAGGTDTQYF. The J gene is TRBJ2-3, the V gene TRBV2, with 10 positions matching TRBD2. Germline CDR1 is SNHLY and CDR2 is FYNNEI. V lost 6 bases and J lost 1; bases outside the gene matches: 4. The CDR3 contains 15 residues.

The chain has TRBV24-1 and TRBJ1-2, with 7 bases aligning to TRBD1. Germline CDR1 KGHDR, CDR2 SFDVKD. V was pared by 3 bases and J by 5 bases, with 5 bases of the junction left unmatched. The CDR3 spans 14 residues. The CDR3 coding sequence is TGTGCCACCAGTGATACCGGACAGGTTTATGGCTACACCTTC. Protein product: CATSDTGQVYGYTF.

In DNA form, the CDR3 reads TGCGCCAGCAGCTTGGAGACTAGCGGGGCTGGAGAGACCCAGTACTTC. Its translation is CASSLETSGAGETQYF. The rearrangement links TRBV5-1 to TRBJ2-5; 11 nucleotides align to TRBD2. Germline CDR1 is SGHRS and CDR2 is YFSETQ. The V and J ends lost 0 bases and 4 bases, in that order; junction bases with no gene match: 5. This CDR3 has 16 amino acids. Combining the CDR3 with reference TRBV5-1 and TRBJ2-5 gives the whole variable domain KAGVTQTPRYLIKTRGQQVTLSCSPISGHRSVSWYQQTPGQGLQFLFEYFSETQRNKGNFPGRFSGRQFSNSRSEMNVSTLELGDSALYLCASSLETSGAGETQYFGPGTRLLVL.

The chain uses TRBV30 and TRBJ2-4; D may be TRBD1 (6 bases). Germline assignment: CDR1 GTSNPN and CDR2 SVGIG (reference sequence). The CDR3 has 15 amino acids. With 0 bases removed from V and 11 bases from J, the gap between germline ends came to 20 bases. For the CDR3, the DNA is TGTGCCTGGAGTGTGGCCTCCCGGGACATCCCGGTTCAGTACTTC. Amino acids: CAWSVASRDIPVQYF.

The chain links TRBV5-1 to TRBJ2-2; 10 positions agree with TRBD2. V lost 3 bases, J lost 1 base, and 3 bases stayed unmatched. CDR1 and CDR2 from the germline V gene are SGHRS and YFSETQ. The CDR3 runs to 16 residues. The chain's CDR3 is CASSSGLAVNTGELFF. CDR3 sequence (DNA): TGCGCCAGCAGCTCCGGACTAGCGGTGAACACCGGGGAGCTGTTTTTT.

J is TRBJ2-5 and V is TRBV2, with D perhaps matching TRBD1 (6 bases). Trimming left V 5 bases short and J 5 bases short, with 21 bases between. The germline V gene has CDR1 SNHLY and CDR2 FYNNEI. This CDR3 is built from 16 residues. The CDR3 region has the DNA TGTGCCAGCAGTTTCTTAGGGGCAGGGGTGGGGGAGACCCAGTACTTC. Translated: CASSFLGAGVGETQYF.

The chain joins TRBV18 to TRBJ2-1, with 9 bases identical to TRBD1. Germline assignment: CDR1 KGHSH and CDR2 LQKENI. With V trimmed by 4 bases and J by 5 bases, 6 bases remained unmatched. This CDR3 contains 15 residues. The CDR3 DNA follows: TGTGCCAGCTCACTTCACAGGGGGCCCCACAATGAGCAGTTCTTC. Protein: CASSLHRGPHNEQFF.

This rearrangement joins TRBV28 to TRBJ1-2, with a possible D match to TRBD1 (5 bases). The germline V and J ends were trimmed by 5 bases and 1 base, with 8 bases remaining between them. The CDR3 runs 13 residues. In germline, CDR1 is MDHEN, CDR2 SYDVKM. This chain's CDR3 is CASSAGGNYGYTF. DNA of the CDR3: TGTGCCAGCAGTGCCGGGGGTAACTATGGCTACACCTTC.

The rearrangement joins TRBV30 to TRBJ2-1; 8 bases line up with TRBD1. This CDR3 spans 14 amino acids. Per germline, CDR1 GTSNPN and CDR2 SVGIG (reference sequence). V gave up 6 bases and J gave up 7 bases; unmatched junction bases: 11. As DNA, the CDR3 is TGTGCCTGCTACAGGGGGTTTGCGGGGAATGAGCAGTTCTTC. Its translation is CACYRGFAGNEQFF.